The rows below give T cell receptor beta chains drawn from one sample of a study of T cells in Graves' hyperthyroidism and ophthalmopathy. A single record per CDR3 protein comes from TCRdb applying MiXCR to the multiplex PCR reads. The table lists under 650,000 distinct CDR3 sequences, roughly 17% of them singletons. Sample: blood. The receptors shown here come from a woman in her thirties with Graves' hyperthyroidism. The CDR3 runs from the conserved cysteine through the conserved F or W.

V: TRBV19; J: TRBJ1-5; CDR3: CASSSFVGTYSNQPQHF
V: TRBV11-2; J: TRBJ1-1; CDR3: CASSLIEGGSEAFF
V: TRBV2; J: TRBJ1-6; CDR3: CASIGTGVNSPLHF
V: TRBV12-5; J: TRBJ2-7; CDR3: CASGALSTPGTVYEQYF
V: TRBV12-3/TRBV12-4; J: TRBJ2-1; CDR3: CPSSLGGYSSYNEQFF
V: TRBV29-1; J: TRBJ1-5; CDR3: CSARVHSNQPQHF
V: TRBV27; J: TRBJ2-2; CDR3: CASSRASGWDTGELFF
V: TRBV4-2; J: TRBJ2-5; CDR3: CASSQPVDGNQETQYF
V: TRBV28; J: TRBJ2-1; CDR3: CAGQGFGYNEQFF
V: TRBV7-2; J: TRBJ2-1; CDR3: CASSLAGLTINYNEQFF
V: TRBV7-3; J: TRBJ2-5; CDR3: CASSLTPTSGKETQYF
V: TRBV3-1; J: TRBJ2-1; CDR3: CASSHSGEGYNEQFF
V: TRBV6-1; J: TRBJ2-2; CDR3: CASSELAAYTGELFF
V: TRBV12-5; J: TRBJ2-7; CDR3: CASGPPGPYEQYF
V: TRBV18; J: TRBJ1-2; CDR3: CASSPIPANYGYTF
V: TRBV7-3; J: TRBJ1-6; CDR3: CASSATGGGSPLHF
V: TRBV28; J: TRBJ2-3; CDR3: CASTRGKGSADTQYF
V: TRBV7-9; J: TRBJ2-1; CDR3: CASRSTTSGRAYNEQFF
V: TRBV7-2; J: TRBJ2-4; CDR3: CASSLGIQGVGIQYF
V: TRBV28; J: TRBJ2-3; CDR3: CASSKPALYSRGLDTDTQYF
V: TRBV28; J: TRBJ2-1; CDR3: CASSPGPLPGLLYNEQFF
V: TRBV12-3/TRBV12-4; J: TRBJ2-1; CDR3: CASSFLAGGVGDEQFF
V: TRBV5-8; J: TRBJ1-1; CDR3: CASSSRGIVPEAFF
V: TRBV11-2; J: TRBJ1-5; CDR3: CASSQGRGNSNQPQHF
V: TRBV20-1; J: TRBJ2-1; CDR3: CSARGGTSGNEQFF
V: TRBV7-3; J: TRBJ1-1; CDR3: CASSLDTWAEAFF
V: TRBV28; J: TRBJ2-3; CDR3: CASSLITVAGGRTDTQYF
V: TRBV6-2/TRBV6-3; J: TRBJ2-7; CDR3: CASSYSPGQLSSYEQYF
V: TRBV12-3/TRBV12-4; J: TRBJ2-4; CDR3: CASSLGHGSAKNIQYF
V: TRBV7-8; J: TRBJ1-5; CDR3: CASSPNWGIGGNQPQHF
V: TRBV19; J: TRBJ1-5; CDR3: CASSTSGAGEPQHF
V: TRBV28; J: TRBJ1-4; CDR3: CASSLIGQGRREKLFF
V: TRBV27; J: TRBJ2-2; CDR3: CASSRYREGGELFF
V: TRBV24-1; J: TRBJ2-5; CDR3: CATSDVGGETQYF
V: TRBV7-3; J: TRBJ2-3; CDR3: CASSRGGGGGDTQYF
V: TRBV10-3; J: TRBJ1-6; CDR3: CAISDLQGENSPLHF
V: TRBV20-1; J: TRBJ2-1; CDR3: CSARLTSGRAGRYNEQFF